The rows below give T cell receptor beta chains drawn from one sample of a study of blood T cell repertoires in COVID-19. The protocol was immunoSEQ multiplex PCR, while the TCRdb copy is restricted to in-frame clones and leaves out a portion. The data show 80,000 to 90,000 clones, with over 75% seen just once and under 3.5% held by the top ten. The sample consisted of peripheral blood. These receptors were obtained from an elderly woman with COVID-19, enrolled during active disease. Each CDR3 is given without its conserved first and last residue. Only part of the rows carry a size: once, few, many, or a class if the clone is expanded.

TRBV18,TRBJ2-5,once,ASSPRQAETQY
TRBV5-1,TRBJ2-1,-,ASSLLGHYNEQF
TRBV28,TRBJ2-7,once,ASSKLGLAGGYEQY
TRBV19,TRBJ2-2,-,ASSSGSNTGELF
TRBV28,TRBJ1-2,-,ASSAQNYGYT
TRBV18,TRBJ2-1,once,ASSPASGIVNEQF
TRBV30,TRBJ1-2,-,AWTLQYGYT
TRBV5-1,TRBJ2-7,-,ASSPGVTGGPYEQY
TRBV12-5,TRBJ1-5,-,ASGRPGNRQPQH
TRBV5-4,TRBJ2-2,few,ASSLAPSGGVSGELF
TRBV2,TRBJ2-1,few,ASSRRESSRDEQF
TRBV9,TRBJ2-7,few,ASSVGPSGTYEQY
TRBV30,TRBJ1-1,-,AWKVTLNTEAF
TRBV19,TRBJ2-7,-,ASSIRTGGRDEQY
TRBV27,TRBJ2-5,-,ASSPRGETQY
TRBV4-2,TRBJ2-6,-,AVGGLSGANVLT
TRBV30,TRBJ1-5,-,AWSTGTDQPQH
TRBV27,TRBJ2-3,-,ASSFQRDTDTQY
TRBV5-6,TRBJ2-3,-,ATRQGGTDTQY
TRBV29-1,TRBJ2-3,-,SVEEAQGATDTQY
TRBV7-6,TRBJ1-2,-,ASSQDNNYGYT
TRBV7-3,TRBJ2-2,-,ASSHPSGSVGELF
TRBV7-3,TRBJ1-2,few,ASSQGQGFRYT
TRBV19,TRBJ1-3,few,ASTENGGTGNGNTIY
TRBV20-1,TRBJ1-6,-,SASWQGGSPLH
TRBV7-3,TRBJ2-2,-,ASSLGLGGAGELF
TRBV10-3,TRBJ2-7,-,AISGPTASYEQY
TRBV27,TRBJ1-1,few,ASRRDFYTEAF